Each of the 21 T cell receptor beta chains below was sequenced from the same sample in a study of response to subunit inactivated influenza vaccine. TCRdb used MiXCR to reprocess the RT-PCR reads, holding one entry per CDR3 protein. The table lists around 500,000 distinct CDR3 sequences, approximately 11% of them singletons. The sequencing here drew on PBMCs from blood, taken 45 days after vaccination. The receptors were gathered from a man in his fifties or sixties who received an inactivated influenza vaccine.

This clonotype was observed many times. The J gene is TRBJ2-1, the V gene TRBV4-3; D could derive from TRBD1 or TRBD2 (6 bases each). The CDR3 spans 19 residues. The V end was cut by 0 bases, the J end by 7 bases, with 25 bases between. Germline CDR1 LGHNA, CDR2 YSLEER. The CDR3 reads CASSQDSGIQGPLANEQFF. The CDR3 nucleotides read TGCGCCAGCAGCCAAGATAGCGGTATTCAGGGGCCGTTGGCGAATGAGCAGTTCTTC.

Many counts were recorded for this clonotype. A junction end diverges from the germline sequence, so it may reflect a read error. This chain connects TRBV12-3 or TRBV12-4 to TRBJ2-7, with 8 bases matching TRBD1. This CDR3 comprises 13 residues. The CDR3 here is CASSWGQVYEQYF. The CDR3 coding sequence is TGTGCCAGCAGTTGGGGACAGGTCTACGAACAGTACTTC.

CDR3 loop: CASSYGGYTGELFF. The CDR3 DNA reads as TGTGCCAGCAGTTACGGAGGGTACACCGGGGAGCTGTTTTTT. The chain links TRBV6-5 to TRBJ2-2; D possibly corresponds to TRBD2 (6 bases). The CDR3 has 14 amino acids. The V end was cut by 2 bases, the J end by 3 bases, with 7 bases between. Per the germline V gene, CDR1 is MNHEY and CDR2 is SVGAGI.

This clonotype was seen repeatedly, ten times or more. The chain has TRBV7-8 and TRBJ2-3; 7 bases fit TRBD1. CDR1 SGHVS and CDR2 FQNEAQ come from the germline V gene. V dropped 5 bases and J dropped 5; count of bases not matched to a gene: 10. The CDR3 sequence is 15 residues long. Here the CDR3 reads CASSPTGTVRDTQYF. Here the CDR3 DNA reads TGTGCCAGCAGCCCGACCGGGACAGTTAGAGATACGCAGTATTTT.

This clonotype was seen a handful of times. The CDR3 is CASRYRDNEQFF. In DNA, the CDR3 is TGTGCCAGCAGGTACAGGGACAATGAGCAGTTCTTC. The rearrangement uses TRBV6-2 or TRBV6-3 and TRBJ2-1; possible D gene TRBD1, 6 bases. Between the trimmed V and J ends, which lost 6 bases and 5 bases, there was a span of 8 bases. The CDR3 has 12 residues. The germline CDR1 and CDR2 sequences are MNHEY and SVGEGT.

This clonotype was detected many times. The V and J genes are TRBV7-2 and TRBJ2-5; D gene uncertain. The CDR3 is made up of 13 amino acids. V dropped 1 base and J dropped 5 bases, with 8 bases sitting between them. Germline CDR1 SGHTA, CDR2 FQGNSA. CDR3 in DNA: TGTGCCAGCAGCTTAGTTGCTCGCGAGACCCAGTACTTC. Its protein product is CASSLVARETQYF.

The chain joins TRBV5-6 to TRBJ2-7; D is possibly TRBD1 (6 bases). V was pared by 0 bases and J by 0 bases, with 13 bases between. CDR3 length equals 16 residues. The germline V gene has CDR1 SGHDT and CDR2 YYEEEE. CDR3 nucleotides: TGTGCCAGCAGCTTGGTGGGACACCCCAGCTCCTACGAGCAGTACTTC. Translating it yields CASSLVGHPSSYEQYF.

In its sample, this clonotype was seen many times. V usage is TRBV4-2 and J usage is TRBJ2-3; D not certain. The CDR3 loop spans 13 amino acids. V dropped 0 bases and J dropped 6 bases, with 7 bases sitting between them. Germline V lookup: CDR1 LGHNA, CDR2 YNFKEQ. CDR3 sequence: CASSQDPHDTQYF. CDR3 DNA sequence: TGTGCCAGCAGCCAAGACCCCCATGATACGCAGTATTTT.

The gene calls are TRBV9 and TRBJ1-2; 12 nucleotides agree with TRBD1. The CDR3 is made up of 16 amino acids. Germline CDR1 SGDLS, CDR2 YYNGEE. V was pared by 4 bases and J by 2 bases, with 6 bases of the junction left unmatched. CDR3 nucleotides: TGTGCCAGCAGCACCATGGGACAGGGGGCGAACTATGGCTACACCTTC. As protein: CASSTMGQGANYGYTF.

This clonotype was observed a handful of times. The rearrangement uses TRBV12-3 or TRBV12-4 and TRBJ1-1; D unclear. CDR3 length: 14 amino acids. V was cut by 8 bases and J by 3 bases, with 16 bases left in between. This CDR3 reads CASGASGRHTEAFF. The DNA for the CDR3 is TGTGCCAGCGGCGCGAGTGGCAGGCACACTGAAGCTTTCTTT.

This clonotype turned up a few times. This CDR3 reads CASGPGRSTNEKLFF. The CDR3 nucleotides are TGTGCCAGCGGACCCGGACGGTCAACTAATGAAAAACTGTTTTTT. The chain combines TRBV6-2 or TRBV6-3 with TRBJ1-4; D is undetermined. Germline CDR1 reads MNHEY; CDR2 reads SVGEGT. The CDR3 consists of 15 residues. V gave up 8 bases and J gave up 0 bases, with 13 bases separating them.

In its sample, this clonotype was seen a few times. This rearrangement joins TRBV11-2 to TRBJ2-1; TRBD2 agrees at 9 bases. V gave up 4 bases and J gave up 4 bases; unmatched junction bases: 20. The CDR3 extends over 20 amino acids. CDR1 is SGHAT, CDR2 FQNNGV, per germline. The CDR3 protein is CASSSGSLAGYKGGYNEQFF. In DNA, the CDR3 is TGTGCCAGCAGCTCGGGTAGTCTAGCGGGATACAAAGGGGGTTACAATGAGCAGTTCTTC.

To note about this clonotype: The conserved phenylalanine or tryptophan is not found at the CDR3 terminus, so this likely reflects a read error. The chain is built from TRBV12-3 or TRBV12-4 and TRBJ2-5, with D perhaps TRBD1 or TRBD2 (6 bases each). The V and J ends lost 3 bases and 6 bases respectively, with 14 bases between them. The CDR3 runs to 14 residues. Written as DNA, the CDR3 is TGTGCCAGCAGTTTTTCCGGGGGCGGGAAGACCCAGTACCTC. It yields the protein CASSFSGGGKTQYL.

There are a few counts of this clonotype. This chain links TRBV7-2 with TRBJ2-7; TRBD2 matches 11 bases. CDR1 is SGHTA and CDR2 is FQGNSA in the germline V gene. The ends lost 1 base at V and 6 bases at J; junction bases unmatched: 8. This CDR3 region has 16 residues. CDR3 in amino acids: CASSLVGSGGAGEQYF. In nucleotides, the CDR3 is TGTGCCAGCAGCTTAGTTGGTAGCGGGGGGGCGGGCGAGCAGTACTTC.

This clonotype was detected ten times or more. The CDR3, as DNA: TGTGCTAGTGGTTCCCCGGGACCTTTCCAAAAACCAAATACGCAGTATTTT. Translating it yields CASGSPGPFQKPNTQYF. The V call is TRBV12-5, the J call TRBJ2-3; D tentatively reads TRBD1 or TRBD2 (5 bases each). The germline V and J ends were trimmed by 4 bases and 7 bases, with 24 bases remaining between them. Germline lookup yields CDR1 LGHNT and CDR2 FRNRAP. The length of the CDR3 is 17 residues.

This clonotype was detected ten times or more. The V gene is TRBV5-4, the J gene TRBJ1-2, with D uncertain. CDR3 length: 20 residues. CDR1 is SGHNT and CDR2 is YYREEE in the germline V gene (reference sequence). Trimming took off 1 base at V and 7 bases at J, with 32 bases between the two ends. CDR3 coding DNA: TGTGCCAGCAGCTTGCCCGGAATGGAATCCTTAACTACTTTCCCGTTTGGCTACACCTTC. Protein product: CASSLPGMESLTTFPFGYTF.

The table lists this clonotype with a few counts. The chain carries TRBV9 and TRBJ1-2, with a possible D match to TRBD1 (5 bases). V lost 3 bases to trimming and J lost 5 bases, with 17 bases between them. In germline, CDR1 is SGDLS, CDR2 YYNGEE. This CDR3 is built from 15 residues. CDR3 coding DNA: TGTGCCAGCAGCGCTGGGACTCTTTGGCCATATGGCTACACCTTC. It encodes CASSAGTLWPYGYTF.

This clonotype turned up a few times. CDR3 loop: CASSYPRDRGGYEQYF. The CDR3 region has the DNA TGTGCCAGCAGTTACCCCCGGGACAGGGGGGGGTACGAGCAGTACTTC. The chain uses TRBV6-5 and TRBJ2-7; 11 bases map to TRBD1. From germline, CDR1 is MNHEY and CDR2 SVGAGI. The CDR3 consists of 16 residues. V lost 2 bases and J lost 4; bases outside the gene matches: 7.

A word on this clonotype: The conserved phenylalanine or tryptophan normally closing the CDR3 is absent here, so this likely arose from a read error. The chain recombines TRBV7-2 with TRBJ2-1; 8 bases match TRBD1. Germline loops: CDR1 SGHTA, CDR2 FQGNSA. V lost 5 bases and J lost 6; bases outside the gene matches: 6. The CDR3 is 14 amino acids. The CDR3 loop reads CASSPGTGFNEQFL. The DNA for the CDR3 is TGTGCCAGCAGCCCCGGGACAGGATTCAATGAGCAGTTCCTC.

At least ten counts were recorded for this clonotype. The chain joins TRBV20-1 to TRBJ2-1, with a weak D call TRBD2 (7 bases). Germline CDR1 DFQATT, CDR2 SNEGSKA (reference sequence). The CDR3 has 16 residues. The germline V and J ends were trimmed by 0 bases and 7 bases, with 19 bases remaining between them. The CDR3 here is CSARDPRGGRINEQFF. The DNA for the CDR3 is TGCAGTGCTAGAGATCCGAGGGGGGGCCGTATTAATGAGCAGTTCTTC.

This clonotype was detected only a few times. The J gene is TRBJ2-2, the V gene TRBV7-2, with 7 bases fitting TRBD1. V shed 5 bases and J 3 bases; nucleotides not matched to a gene: 9. Germline CDR1 SGHTA, CDR2 FQGNSA. CDR3 length: 16 amino acids. CDR3 region: CASSPQGYWDTGELFF. CDR3 coding DNA: TGTGCCAGCAGCCCACAGGGGTATTGGGACACCGGGGAGCTGTTTTTT.